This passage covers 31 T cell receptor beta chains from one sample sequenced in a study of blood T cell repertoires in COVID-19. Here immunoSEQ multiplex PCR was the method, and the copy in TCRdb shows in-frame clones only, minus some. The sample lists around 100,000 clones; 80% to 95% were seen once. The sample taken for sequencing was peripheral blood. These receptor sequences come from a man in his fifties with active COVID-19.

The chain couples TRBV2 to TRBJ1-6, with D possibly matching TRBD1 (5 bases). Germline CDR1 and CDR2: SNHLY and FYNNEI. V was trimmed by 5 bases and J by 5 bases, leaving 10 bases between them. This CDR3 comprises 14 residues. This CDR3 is CASSRSGDNSPLHF. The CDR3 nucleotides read TGTGCCAGCAGTAGGTCGGGGGATAATTCACCCCTCCACTTT.

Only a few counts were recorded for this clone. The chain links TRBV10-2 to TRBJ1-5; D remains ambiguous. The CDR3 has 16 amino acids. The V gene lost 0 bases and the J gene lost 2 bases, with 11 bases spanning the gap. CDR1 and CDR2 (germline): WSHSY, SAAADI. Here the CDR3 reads CASSESSVLGNQPQHF. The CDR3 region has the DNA TGCGCCAGCAGTGAGTCTAGTGTGCTGGGCAATCAGCCCCAGCATTTT.

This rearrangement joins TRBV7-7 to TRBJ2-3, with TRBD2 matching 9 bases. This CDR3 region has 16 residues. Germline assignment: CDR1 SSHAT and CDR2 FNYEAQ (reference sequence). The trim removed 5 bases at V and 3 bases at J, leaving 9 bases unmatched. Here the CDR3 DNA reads TGTGCCAGCAGCCCAAGCCCTAGCGGGATAACAGATACGCAGTATTTT. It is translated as CASSPSPSGITDTQYF.

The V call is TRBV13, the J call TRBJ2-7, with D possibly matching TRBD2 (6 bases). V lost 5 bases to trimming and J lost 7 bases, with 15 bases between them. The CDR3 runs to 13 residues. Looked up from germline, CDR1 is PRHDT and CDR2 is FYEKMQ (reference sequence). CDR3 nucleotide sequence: TGTGCCAGCAGCCCTGGGACGGGGGAAGAGCAGTACTTC. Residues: CASSPGTGEEQYF.

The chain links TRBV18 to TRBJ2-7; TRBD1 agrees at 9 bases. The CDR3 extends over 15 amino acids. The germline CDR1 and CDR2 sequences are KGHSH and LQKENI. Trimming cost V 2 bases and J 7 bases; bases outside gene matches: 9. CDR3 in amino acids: CASSPTPRDRAEQYV. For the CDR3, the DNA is TGTGCCAGCTCACCAACGCCGAGGGACAGGGCTGAGCAGTACGTC.

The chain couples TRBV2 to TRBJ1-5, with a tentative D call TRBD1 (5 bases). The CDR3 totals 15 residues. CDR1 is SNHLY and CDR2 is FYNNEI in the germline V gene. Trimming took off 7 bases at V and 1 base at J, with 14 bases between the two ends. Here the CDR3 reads CASKTAKNSNQPQHF. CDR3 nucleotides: TGTGCCAGCAAGACAGCGAAAAACAGCAATCAGCCCCAGCATTTT.

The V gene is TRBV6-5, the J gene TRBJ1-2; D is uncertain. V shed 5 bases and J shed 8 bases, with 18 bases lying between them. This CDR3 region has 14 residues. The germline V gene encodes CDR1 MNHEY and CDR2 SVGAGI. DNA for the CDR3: TGTGCCAGCAGTCCCTCGGGATCATCGGGCGGCTACACCTTC. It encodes CASSPSGSSGGYTF.

The chain's CDR3 is CASSGDRVGTGELFF. As DNA, the CDR3 is TGCGCCAGCAGCGGAGACAGGGTTGGCACCGGGGAGCTGTTTTTT. The chain employs TRBV5-1 and TRBJ2-2; 7 bases fit TRBD1. Germline CDR1 reads SGHRS; CDR2 reads YFSETQ. This CDR3 comprises 15 residues. V was pared by 4 bases and J by 4 bases, with 7 bases of the junction left unmatched.

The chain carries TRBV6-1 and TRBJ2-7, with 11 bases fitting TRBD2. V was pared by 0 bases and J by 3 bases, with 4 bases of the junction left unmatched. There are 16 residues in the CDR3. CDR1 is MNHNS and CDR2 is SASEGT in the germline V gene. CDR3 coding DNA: TGTGCCAGCAGTGAAGCATTTACTAGCGGGAGCTACGAGCAGTACGTC. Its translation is CASSEAFTSGSYEQYV.

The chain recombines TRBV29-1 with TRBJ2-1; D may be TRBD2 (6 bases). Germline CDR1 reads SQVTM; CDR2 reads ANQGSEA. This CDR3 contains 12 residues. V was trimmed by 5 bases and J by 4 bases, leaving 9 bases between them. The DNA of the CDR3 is TGCAGCGTTCTGGCGGGATACAATGAGCAGTTCTTC. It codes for CSVLAGYNEQFF.

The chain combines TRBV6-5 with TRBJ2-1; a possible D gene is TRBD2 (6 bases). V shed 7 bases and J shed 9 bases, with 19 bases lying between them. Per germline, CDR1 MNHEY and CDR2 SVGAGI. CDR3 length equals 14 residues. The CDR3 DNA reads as TGTGCCAGCACCGTCGCGGGATTGCTTGGTGAGCAGTTCTTC. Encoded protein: CASTVAGLLGEQFF.

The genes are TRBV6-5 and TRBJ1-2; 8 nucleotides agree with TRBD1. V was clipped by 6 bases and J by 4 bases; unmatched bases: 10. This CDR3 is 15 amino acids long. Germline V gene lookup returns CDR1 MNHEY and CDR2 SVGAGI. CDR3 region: CASRPKAGQAYGYTF. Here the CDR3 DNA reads TGTGCCAGCAGGCCAAAGGCGGGACAGGCCTATGGCTACACCTTC.

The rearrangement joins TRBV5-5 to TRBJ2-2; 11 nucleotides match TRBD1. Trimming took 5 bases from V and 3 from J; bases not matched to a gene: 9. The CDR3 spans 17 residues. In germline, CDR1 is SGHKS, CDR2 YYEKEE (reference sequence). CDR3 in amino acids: CASSFYPGQGDTGELFF. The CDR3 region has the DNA TGTGCCAGCAGTTTCTATCCGGGACAGGGGGACACCGGGGAGCTGTTTTTT.

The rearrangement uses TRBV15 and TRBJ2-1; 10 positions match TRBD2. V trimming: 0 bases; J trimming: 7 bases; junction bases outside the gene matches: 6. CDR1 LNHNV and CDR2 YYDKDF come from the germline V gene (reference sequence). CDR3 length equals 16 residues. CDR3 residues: CATSREAGGPRNEQFF. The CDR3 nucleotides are TGTGCCACCAGCAGAGAAGCGGGAGGGCCCCGAAATGAGCAGTTCTTC.

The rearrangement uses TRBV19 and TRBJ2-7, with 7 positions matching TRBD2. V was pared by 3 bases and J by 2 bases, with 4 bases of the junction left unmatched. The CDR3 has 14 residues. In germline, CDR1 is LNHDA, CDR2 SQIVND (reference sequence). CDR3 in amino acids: CASSMRGTPYEQYF. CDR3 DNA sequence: TGTGCCAGTAGTATGCGGGGGACCCCCTACGAGCAGTACTTC.

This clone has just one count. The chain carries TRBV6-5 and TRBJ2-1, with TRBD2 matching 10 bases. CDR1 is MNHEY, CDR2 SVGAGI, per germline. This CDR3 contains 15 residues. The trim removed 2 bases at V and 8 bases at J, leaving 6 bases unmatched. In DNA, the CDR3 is TGTGCCAGCAGTTACCGAGCGGGGGGGCCGGATGAGCAGTTCTTC. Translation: CASSYRAGGPDEQFF.

CDR3 amino acids: CASSAPTSGSFNEQFF. The CDR3 DNA reads TGTGCCAGCAGTGCCCCAACTAGCGGGAGTTTTAATGAGCAGTTCTTC. The J gene is TRBJ2-1, the V gene TRBV6-1, with TRBD2 matching over 11 bases. The CDR3 has 16 amino acids. The germline V gene has CDR1 MNHNS and CDR2 SASEGT. J was trimmed by 7 bases and V by 4 bases; bases with no gene match: 9.

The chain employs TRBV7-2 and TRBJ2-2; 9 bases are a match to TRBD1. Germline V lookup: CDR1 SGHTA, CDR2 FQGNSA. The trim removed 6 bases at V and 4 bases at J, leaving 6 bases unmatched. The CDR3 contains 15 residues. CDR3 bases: TGTGCCAGCAGAACGACAGGGGGTTCCACCGGGGAGCTGTTTTTT. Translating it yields CASRTTGGSTGELFF. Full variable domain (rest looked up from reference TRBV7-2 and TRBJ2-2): GAGVSQSPSNKVTEKGKDVELRCDPISGHTALYWYRQSLGQGLEFLIYFQGNSAPDKSGLPSDRFSAERTGGSVSTLTIQRTQQEDSAVYLCASRTTGGSTGELFFGEGSRLTVL.

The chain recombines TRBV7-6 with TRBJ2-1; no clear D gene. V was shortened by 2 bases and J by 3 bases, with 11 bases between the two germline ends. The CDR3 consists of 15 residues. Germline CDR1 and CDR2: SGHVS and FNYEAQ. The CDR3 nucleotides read TGTGCCAGCAGCTTATCTCCGCTAGTCTACAATGAGCAGTTCTTC. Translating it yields CASSLSPLVYNEQFF. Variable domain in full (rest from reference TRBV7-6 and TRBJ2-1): GAGVSQSPRYKVTKRGQDVALRCDPISGHVSLYWYRQALGQGPEFLTYFNYEAQQDKSGLPNDRFSAERPEGSISTLTIQRTEQRDSAMYRCASSLSPLVYNEQFFGPGTRLTVL.

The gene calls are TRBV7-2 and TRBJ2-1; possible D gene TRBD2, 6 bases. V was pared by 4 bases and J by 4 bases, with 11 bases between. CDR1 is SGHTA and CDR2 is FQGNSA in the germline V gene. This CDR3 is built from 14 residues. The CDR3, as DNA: TGTGCCAGCAGCTCTTCTGGGAGGTACAATGAGCAGTTCTTC. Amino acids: CASSSSGRYNEQFF. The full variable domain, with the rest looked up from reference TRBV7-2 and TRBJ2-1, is GAGVSQSPSNKVTEKGKDVELRCDPISGHTALYWYRQSLGQGLEFLIYFQGNSAPDKSGLPSDRFSAERTGGSVSTLTIQRTQQEDSAVYLCASSSSGRYNEQFFGPGTRLTVL.

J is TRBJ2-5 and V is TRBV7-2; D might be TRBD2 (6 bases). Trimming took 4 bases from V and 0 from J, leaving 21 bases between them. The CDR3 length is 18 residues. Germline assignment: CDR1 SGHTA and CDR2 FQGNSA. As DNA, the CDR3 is TGTGCCAGCAGCTCCCCGGGGGTGTCTAGGGCGTACCAAGAGACCCAGTACTTC. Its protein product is CASSSPGVSRAYQETQYF.

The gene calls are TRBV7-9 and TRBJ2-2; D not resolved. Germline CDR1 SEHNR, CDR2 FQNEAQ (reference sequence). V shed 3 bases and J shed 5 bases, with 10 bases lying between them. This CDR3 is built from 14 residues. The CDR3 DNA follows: TGTGCCAGCAGCTTGACGACTGGGACCGGGGAGCTGTTTTTT. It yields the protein CASSLTTGTGELFF.

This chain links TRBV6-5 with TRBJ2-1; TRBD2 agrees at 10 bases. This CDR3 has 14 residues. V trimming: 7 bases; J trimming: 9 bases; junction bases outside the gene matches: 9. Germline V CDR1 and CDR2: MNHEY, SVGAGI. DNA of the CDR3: TGTGCCAGCAAGTCTAGCGGGAGTATTAGTGAGCAGTTCTTC. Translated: CASKSSGSISEQFF.

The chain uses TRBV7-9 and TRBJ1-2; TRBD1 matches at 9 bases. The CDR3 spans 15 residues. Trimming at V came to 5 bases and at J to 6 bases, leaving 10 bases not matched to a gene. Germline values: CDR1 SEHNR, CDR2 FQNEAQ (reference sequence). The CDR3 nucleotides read TGTGCCAGCAGCAAGCTTACAGGGGGCAGTGATGGCTACACCTTC. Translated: CASSKLTGGSDGYTF.

The CDR3: CASSLEENSNTGELFF. CDR3 sequence (DNA): TGTGCCAGCAGCTTGGAGGAGAACTCGAACACCGGGGAGCTGTTTTTT. The chain combines TRBV5-5 with TRBJ2-2; D not certain. Germline loops: CDR1 SGHKS, CDR2 YYEKEE (reference sequence). The V end lost 0 bases, the J end lost 0 bases, and 9 bases lay between the germline ends. There are 16 residues in the CDR3.

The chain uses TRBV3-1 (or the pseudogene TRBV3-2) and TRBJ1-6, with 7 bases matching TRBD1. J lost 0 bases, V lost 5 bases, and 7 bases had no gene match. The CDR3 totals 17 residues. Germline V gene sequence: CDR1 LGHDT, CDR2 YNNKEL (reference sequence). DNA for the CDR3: TGTGCCAGCAGCAAGACAGGGACCCTCTCCTATAATTCACCCCTCCACTTT. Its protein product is CASSKTGTLSYNSPLHF.

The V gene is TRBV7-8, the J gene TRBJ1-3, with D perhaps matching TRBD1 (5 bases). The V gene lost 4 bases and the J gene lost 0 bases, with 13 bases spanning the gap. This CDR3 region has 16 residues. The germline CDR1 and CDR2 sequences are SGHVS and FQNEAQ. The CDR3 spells CASSSSGAASGNTIYF. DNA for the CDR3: TGTGCCAGCAGCTCATCTGGGGCAGCCTCTGGAAACACCATATATTTT.

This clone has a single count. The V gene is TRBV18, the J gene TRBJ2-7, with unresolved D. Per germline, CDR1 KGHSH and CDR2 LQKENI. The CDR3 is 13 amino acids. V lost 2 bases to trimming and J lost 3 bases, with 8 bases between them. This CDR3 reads CASSPKGVYEQYV. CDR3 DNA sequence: TGTGCCAGCTCACCAAAAGGAGTCTACGAGCAGTACGTC.

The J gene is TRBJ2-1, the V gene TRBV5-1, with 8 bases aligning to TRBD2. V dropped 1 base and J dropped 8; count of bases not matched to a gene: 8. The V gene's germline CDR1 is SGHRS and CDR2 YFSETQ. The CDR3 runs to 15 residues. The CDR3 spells CASSLTTGGPYEQFF. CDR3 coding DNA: TGCGCCAGCAGCTTGACAACGGGAGGGCCGTATGAGCAGTTCTTC.

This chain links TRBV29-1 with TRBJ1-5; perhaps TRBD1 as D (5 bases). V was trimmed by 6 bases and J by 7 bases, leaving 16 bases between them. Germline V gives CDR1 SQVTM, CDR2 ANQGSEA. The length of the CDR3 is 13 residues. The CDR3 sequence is CSVQTREGQPQHF. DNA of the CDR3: TGCAGCGTCCAAACCCGGGAGGGGCAGCCCCAGCATTTT.

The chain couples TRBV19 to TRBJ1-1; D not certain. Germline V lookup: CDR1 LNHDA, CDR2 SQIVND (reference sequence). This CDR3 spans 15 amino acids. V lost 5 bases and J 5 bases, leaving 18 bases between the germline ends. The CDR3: CASSWGGLRSTEAFF. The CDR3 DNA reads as TGTGCCAGTAGTTGGGGAGGGCTTCGTTCTACTGAAGCTTTCTTT. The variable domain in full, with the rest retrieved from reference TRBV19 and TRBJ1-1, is DGGITQSPKYLFRKEGQNVTLSCEQNLNHDAMYWYRQDPGQGLRLIYYSQIVNDFQKGDIAEGYSVSREKKESFPLTVTSAQKNPTAFYLCASSWGGLRSTEAFFGQGTRLTVV.